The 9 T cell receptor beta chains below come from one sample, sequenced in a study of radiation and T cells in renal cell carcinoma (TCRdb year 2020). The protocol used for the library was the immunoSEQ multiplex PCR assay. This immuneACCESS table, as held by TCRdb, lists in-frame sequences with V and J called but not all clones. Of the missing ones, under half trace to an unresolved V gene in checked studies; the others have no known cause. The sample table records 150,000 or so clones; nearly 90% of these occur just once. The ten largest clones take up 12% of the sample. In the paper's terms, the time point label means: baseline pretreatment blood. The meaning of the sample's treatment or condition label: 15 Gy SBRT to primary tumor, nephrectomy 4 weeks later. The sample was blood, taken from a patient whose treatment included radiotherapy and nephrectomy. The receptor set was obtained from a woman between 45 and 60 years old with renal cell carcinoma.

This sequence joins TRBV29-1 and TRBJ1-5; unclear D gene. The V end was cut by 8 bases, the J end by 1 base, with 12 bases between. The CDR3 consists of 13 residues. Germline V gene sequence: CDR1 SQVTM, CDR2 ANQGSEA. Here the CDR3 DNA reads TGCAGCATTGCCTTGGACAGCAATCAGCCCCAGCATTTT. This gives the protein CSIALDSNQPQHF.

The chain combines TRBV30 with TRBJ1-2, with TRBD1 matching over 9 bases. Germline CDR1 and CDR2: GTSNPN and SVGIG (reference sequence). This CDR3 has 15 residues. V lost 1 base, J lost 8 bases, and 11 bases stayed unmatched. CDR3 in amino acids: CAWSAGTGTAEGYTF. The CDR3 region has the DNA TGTGCCTGGAGTGCCGGGACAGGGACCGCGGAAGGCTACACCTTC. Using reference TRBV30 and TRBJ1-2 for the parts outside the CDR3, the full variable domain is SQTIHQWPATLVQPVGSPLSLECTVEGTSNPNLYWYRQAAGRGLQLLFYSVGIGQISSEVPQNLSASRPQDRQFILSSKKLLLSDSGFYLCAWSAGTGTAEGYTFGSGTRLTVV.

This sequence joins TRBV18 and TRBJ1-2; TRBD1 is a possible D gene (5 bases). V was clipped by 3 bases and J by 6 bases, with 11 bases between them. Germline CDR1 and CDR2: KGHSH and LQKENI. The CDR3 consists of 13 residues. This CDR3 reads CASSPRGTDGYTF. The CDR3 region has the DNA TGTGCCAGCTCACCGCGAGGGACTGATGGCTACACCTTC.

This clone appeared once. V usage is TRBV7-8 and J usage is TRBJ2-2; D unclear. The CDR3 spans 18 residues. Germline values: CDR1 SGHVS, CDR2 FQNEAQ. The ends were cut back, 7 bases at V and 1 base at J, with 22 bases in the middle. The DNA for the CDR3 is TGTGCCAGCATCGGCGGATGGCAGGCGTCTTTGAACACCGGGGAGCTGTTTTTT. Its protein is CASIGGWQASLNTGELFF.

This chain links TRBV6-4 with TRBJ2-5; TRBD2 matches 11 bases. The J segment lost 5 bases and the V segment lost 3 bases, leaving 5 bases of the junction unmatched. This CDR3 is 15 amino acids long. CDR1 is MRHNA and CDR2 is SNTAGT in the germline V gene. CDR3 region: CASSELAGEVETQYF. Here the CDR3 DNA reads TGTGCCAGCAGTGAACTAGCGGGGGAGGTGGAGACCCAGTACTTC.

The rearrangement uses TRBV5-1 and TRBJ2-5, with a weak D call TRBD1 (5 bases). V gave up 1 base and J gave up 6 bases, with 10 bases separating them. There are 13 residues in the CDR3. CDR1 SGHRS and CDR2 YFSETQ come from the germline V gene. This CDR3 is CASSLWGAKTQYF. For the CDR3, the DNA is TGCGCCAGCAGCTTGTGGGGCGCGAAGACCCAGTACTTC.

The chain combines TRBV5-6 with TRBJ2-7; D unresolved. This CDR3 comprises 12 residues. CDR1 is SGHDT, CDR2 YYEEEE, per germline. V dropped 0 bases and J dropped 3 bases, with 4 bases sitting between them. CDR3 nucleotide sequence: TGTGCCAGCAGCTTGGGGGGCTACGAGCAGTACTTC. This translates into CASSLGGYEQYF.

This CDR3 is CASSLPGGGEQFF. The CDR3 nucleotides are TGTGCCAGCAGCTTACCGGGGGGAGGTGAGCAGTTCTTC. This sequence joins TRBV7-9 and TRBJ2-1, with TRBD2 identical over 7 bases. CDR3 size: 13 residues. Germline lookup yields CDR1 SEHNR and CDR2 FQNEAQ (reference sequence). With V trimmed by 2 bases and J by 9 bases, 4 bases remained unmatched.

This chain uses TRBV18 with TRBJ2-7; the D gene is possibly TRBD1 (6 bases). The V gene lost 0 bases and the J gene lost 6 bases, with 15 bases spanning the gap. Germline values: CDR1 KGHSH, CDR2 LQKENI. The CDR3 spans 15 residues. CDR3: CASSPPFGRGSEQYF. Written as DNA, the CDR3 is TGTGCCAGCTCACCACCATTTGGCAGGGGTTCCGAGCAGTACTTC.